This record concerns one TCR beta chain sequence. The antigen remains undetermined. These data come from a study of T cell responses to AZD1222 COVID-19 vaccine. General study findings and limits: The sample set comprised mostly white British donors with more females, and clonal diversity was possibly underestimated. Sampling captured repertoires only after the peak T cell response.

V gave up 1 base and J gave up 5 bases, with 14 bases separating them. The length of the CDR3 is 15 residues. Germline V lookup: CDR1 SGHTA, CDR2 FQGNSA. The method was immunoSEQ multiplex PCR; TCRdb's version includes in-frame clones alone and lacks a portion of them. This sample yields 85,000 to 130,000 clones, of which roughly 91% are seen a single time; around 8% belongs to the top ten. The sample in question was peripheral blood, obtained 28 days after the second AZD1222 dose. The TCR comes from an adult who received the AZD1222 COVID-19 vaccine. This chain uses TRBV7-2 with TRBJ2-5; D remains ambiguous. The CDR3 is CASSLVKNRLETQYF. The DNA for the CDR3 is TGTGCCAGCAGCTTAGTTAAGAACAGATTGGAGACCCAGTACTTC.